These 31 T cell receptor beta chains share one sample of origin, sequenced in a study of T cell repertoires in cytomegalovirus infection (dated by TCRdb to the late 2010s). Sequencer: Illumina HiSeq 1500. In TCRdb, the public reads were trimmed at Q25 with fastp and aligned with MiXCR, with productive beta chains retained. Identical CDR3 protein sequences are pooled into one entry, listed with their most common genes and DNA. The sample contains 250,000 to 350,000 distinct CDR3 sequences, roughly 25% of them found a single time. The ten largest account for approximately 15% of the sample. The sample comprised PBMCs. The receptors stem from a human donor in good health (CMV status not recorded). Some clones in this sample may be carry-over from other donors' samples.

Turning to this clonotype: Germline and junction disagree at one end, which may indicate a read error. The chain employs TRBV2 and TRBJ1-2; TRBD1 agrees at 10 bases. The CDR3 has 10 amino acids. From germline, CDR1 is SNHLY and CDR2 FYNNEI. The CDR3 region has the DNA TGTGCCAGCAGCCGGGACAGGGGAATCTTC. As protein: CASSRDRGIF.

This clonotype was counted only a few times. The CDR3 region has the DNA TGTGCCATCAGAAAGGGCTACACCTTC. It encodes CAIRKGYTF. The genes are TRBV12-3 or TRBV12-4 and TRBJ1-2; no clear D. The CDR3 totals 9 residues. The ends were cut back, 10 bases at V and 8 bases at J, with 8 bases in the middle.

This clonotype was seen just once. This rearrangement joins TRBV28 to TRBJ1-4, with D possibly being TRBD1 (5 bases). Germline CDR1 MDHEN, CDR2 SYDVKM. Trimming took off 5 bases at V and 5 bases at J, with 18 bases between the two ends. The CDR3 runs to 16 residues. CDR3 amino acids: CASSPQTGGRNEKLFF. CDR3 in DNA: TGTGCCAGCAGTCCACAAACAGGAGGAAGAAATGAAAAACTGTTTTTT.

The V gene is TRBV7-3, the J gene TRBJ2-6; 7 bases line up with TRBD1. Germline V gives CDR1 SGHTA, CDR2 FQGTGA. J lost 0 bases, V lost 4 bases, and 3 bases had no gene match. The CDR3 is made up of 16 amino acids. DNA for the CDR3: TGTGCCAGCAGCTCCTCAGGGGGCTCTGGGGCCAACGTCCTGACTTTC. It codes for CASSSSGGSGANVLTF.

The chain is built from TRBV30 and TRBJ1-2; unclear D gene. Germline loops: CDR1 GTSNPN, CDR2 SVGIG (reference sequence). This CDR3 is built from 12 residues. V dropped 0 bases and J dropped 6 bases, with 8 bases sitting between them. CDR3 DNA sequence: TGTGCCTGGAGTGTATGGGGTCATGGCTACACCTTC. It encodes CAWSVWGHGYTF.

This clonotype was recorded a few times. The gene calls are TRBV4-3 and TRBJ2-2, with D unclear. The CDR3 is 18 amino acids. Germline V gives CDR1 LGHNA, CDR2 YSLEER. Deletions cut 1 base from V and 0 bases from J, with 15 bases between. In DNA, the CDR3 is TGCGCCAGCAGCCAAGCCCCCTTCCGTGGATCGAACACCGGGGAGCTGTTTTTT. Translation gives CASSQAPFRGSNTGELFF.

The chain couples TRBV7-9 to TRBJ1-6; D ambiguous. The germline V gene has CDR1 SEHNR and CDR2 FQNEAQ (reference sequence). V shed 0 bases and J shed 9 bases, with 12 bases lying between them. The CDR3 runs to 15 residues. CDR3 nucleotide sequence: TGTGCCAGCAGCTTAGCTGGAGGGCTGATTTCACCCCTCCACTTT. This translates into CASSLAGGLISPLHF.

The sample holds a few counts of this clonotype. The rearrangement joins TRBV4-1 to TRBJ2-1; either TRBD1 or TRBD2 may supply D (6 bases each). V was shortened by 5 bases and J by 7 bases, with 15 bases between the two germline ends. Germline V gene lookup returns CDR1 MGHRA and CDR2 YSYEKL. The CDR3 has 14 amino acids. CDR3 nucleotide sequence: TGCGCCAGCAGCGGGGGGCAGGGAAGTAATGAGCAGTTCTTC. It translates to CASSGGQGSNEQFF.

This clonotype was seen at least ten times. This chain uses TRBV7-2 with TRBJ2-1; unclear D gene. The germline CDR1 and CDR2 sequences are SGHTA and FQGNSA. The CDR3 is 14 amino acids. Trimming left V 5 bases short and J 5 bases short, with 13 bases between. The CDR3 loop is CASSRVEADNEQFF. CDR3 nucleotide sequence: TGTGCCAGCAGCCGGGTCGAGGCCGACAATGAGCAGTTCTTC.

This clonotype was found a few times. This rearrangement joins TRBV30 to TRBJ1-6, with D possibly TRBD1 on 6 matching bases. This CDR3 has 15 amino acids. Trimming left V 0 bases short and J 7 bases short, with 13 bases between. Germline V gene sequence: CDR1 GTSNPN, CDR2 SVGIG (reference sequence). CDR3 amino acids: CAWSVGGFGNSPLHF. The CDR3 DNA reads TGTGCCTGGAGTGTAGGGGGTTTCGGGAATTCACCCCTCCACTTT.

This clonotype was observed many times. The chain has TRBV7-2 and TRBJ2-1; 9 nucleotides align to TRBD2. The V segment lost 1 base and the J segment 3 bases; nucleotides outside the gene matches: 4. This CDR3 has 16 amino acids. Germline CDR1 and CDR2: SGHTA and FQGNSA. CDR3 sequence: CASSLVVAGVYNEQFF. The CDR3, as DNA: TGTGCCAGCAGCTTAGTCGTAGCGGGGGTCTACAATGAGCAGTTCTTC.

This clonotype was seen repeatedly, ten times or more. DNA of the CDR3: TGTGCCAGCAGTCAGACCCCCTACGAGCAGTACTTC. Its translation: CASSQTPYEQYF. This rearrangement joins TRBV11-2 to TRBJ2-7; unclear D gene. The CDR3 loop spans 12 amino acids. Trimming stripped 6 bases from V and 2 bases from J, with 8 bases between. Germline lookup yields CDR1 SGHAT and CDR2 FQNNGV.

This clonotype appeared a few times. The chain combines TRBV12-3 or TRBV12-4 with TRBJ1-5; 9 bases line up with TRBD1. CDR3 length equals 14 residues. The V gene end was trimmed by 6 bases and the J gene end by 4 bases; junction bases not matched to a gene: 4. The DNA of the CDR3 is TGTGCCAGCAGAGCGACAGGGGGAAATCAGCCCCAGCATTTT. It specifies CASRATGGNQPQHF.

In its sample, this clonotype was seen many times. The V gene is TRBV7-2, the J gene TRBJ1-4; D is uncertain. The germline V and J ends were trimmed by 5 bases and 2 bases, with 9 bases remaining between them. The CDR3 runs 14 residues. In germline, CDR1 is SGHTA, CDR2 FQGNSA. This CDR3 is CASSPAPTNEKLFF. The CDR3 DNA reads TGTGCCAGCAGCCCAGCACCGACTAATGAAAAACTGTTTTTT.

This clonotype has at least ten counts. CDR3 amino acids: CASSLTQGHSSGNTIYF. The CDR3, as DNA: TGTGCCAGCAGCTTAACTCAAGGACACAGCTCTGGAAACACCATATATTTT. The chain has TRBV7-8 and TRBJ1-3; a possible D gene is TRBD1 (5 bases). The CDR3 totals 17 residues. The V end lost 2 bases, the J end lost 0 bases, and 14 bases lay between the germline ends. Germline assignment: CDR1 SGHVS and CDR2 FQNEAQ.

The chain links TRBV28 to TRBJ2-5; D is uncertain. This CDR3 region has 14 residues. Looked up from germline, CDR1 is MDHEN and CDR2 is SYDVKM. V lost 3 bases to trimming and J lost 4 bases, with 12 bases between them. This CDR3 is CASSFAGSIETQYF. The CDR3 region has the DNA TGTGCCAGCAGTTTTGCAGGCAGCATAGAGACCCAGTACTTC.

The chain has TRBV19 and TRBJ1-5, with 11 positions matching TRBD1. The ends lost 8 bases at V and 7 bases at J; junction bases unmatched: 7. CDR3 length equals 14 residues. The germline V gene encodes CDR1 LNHDA and CDR2 SQIVND (reference sequence). CDR3 sequence: CASWTGGGKQPQHF. The CDR3 nucleotides read TGTGCCAGTTGGACAGGGGGCGGAAAGCAGCCCCAGCATTTT.

The rearrangement uses TRBV5-5 and TRBJ2-7; D not certain. Germline V gene data show CDR1 as SGHKS and CDR2 as YYEKEE (reference sequence). Trimming removed 7 bases at V and 6 bases at J, with 20 bases between. The length of the CDR3 is 14 residues. This CDR3 reads CASGQGDGFGEQYF. The CDR3 region has the DNA TGTGCCAGCGGTCAAGGAGATGGTTTCGGCGAGCAGTACTTC.

In this sample, this clonotype turned up a few times. The V call is TRBV19, the J call TRBJ2-6, with D unresolved. V was clipped by 8 bases and J by 2 bases, with 13 bases between them. This CDR3 has 15 amino acids. Germline V gene sequence: CDR1 LNHDA, CDR2 SQIVND (reference sequence). The DNA of the CDR3 is TGTGCCAGTTGCGAGCACCAGGCTGGGGCCAACGTCCTGACTTTC. Amino acids: CASCEHQAGANVLTF.

J is TRBJ2-7 and V is TRBV6-8, with D perhaps matching TRBD2 (5 bases). CDR1 is MNHGY and CDR2 is SAAAGT in the germline V gene. Trimming removed 7 bases at V and 0 bases at J, with 10 bases between. This CDR3 comprises 13 residues. The CDR3 sequence: CASTAESSYEQYF. In DNA form, the CDR3 reads TGTGCCAGCACAGCGGAAAGCTCCTACGAGCAGTACTTC.

Only a few counts were recorded for this clonotype. The V and J genes are TRBV7-9 and TRBJ2-4, with TRBD2 identical over 10 bases. The CDR3 length is 14 residues. Germline values: CDR1 SEHNR, CDR2 FQNEAQ (reference sequence). V shed 1 base, J shed 12 bases, and the junction held 6 bases outside the gene matches. CDR3 in amino acids: CASSLGLAGDPQYF. DNA of the CDR3: TGTGCCAGCAGCTTAGGGCTAGCGGGAGATCCTCAGTACTTC.

Many counts were recorded for this clonotype. The chain carries TRBV12-3 or TRBV12-4 and TRBJ1-1; D might be TRBD1 (5 bases). The CDR3 is 14 residues long. Trimming removed 6 bases at V and 4 bases at J, with 15 bases between. CDR3 coding DNA: TGTGCCAGCAGCCAACCGGGGGGGGGCACTGAAGCTTTCTTT. Translating gives CASSQPGGGTEAFF.

This clonotype was recorded a few times. This chain connects TRBV6-5 to TRBJ2-5; D ambiguous. V lost 2 bases and J 4 bases, leaving 8 bases between the germline ends. This CDR3 spans 13 amino acids. Germline lookup yields CDR1 MNHEY and CDR2 SVGAGI. CDR3 loop: CASSYDGLETQYF. DNA for the CDR3: TGTGCCAGCAGTTACGATGGGTTAGAGACCCAGTACTTC.

The rearrangement uses TRBV7-9 and TRBJ1-4; 8 nucleotides match TRBD1. Germline V gene data show CDR1 as SEHNR and CDR2 as FQNEAQ (reference sequence). This CDR3 has 16 residues. After removal of 6 bases from V and 2 bases from J, the junction contained 8 bases not matched to a gene. The CDR3 DNA sequence: TGTGCCAGCAGTCTTTCAGGGGGCGCGACTAATGAAAAACTGTTTTTT. Its translation is CASSLSGGATNEKLFF.

V and J are TRBV10-3 and TRBJ2-1; possible D gene TRBD2, 5 bases. Germline V lookup: CDR1 ENHRY, CDR2 SYGVKD. This CDR3 has 16 residues. V gave up 3 bases and J gave up 0 bases, with 12 bases separating them. CDR3: CAISERGQSSYNEQFF. CDR3 bases: TGTGCCATCAGTGAACGCGGGCAGAGCTCCTACAATGAGCAGTTCTTC.

This clonotype was picked up many times. This sequence joins TRBV7-2 and TRBJ1-5; no clear D gene. CDR1 and CDR2 (germline): SGHTA, FQGNSA. Trimming pared 3 bases from V and 1 base from J, leaving 10 bases between. This CDR3 comprises 15 residues. As DNA, the CDR3 is TGTGCCAGCAGCTTCATTGTGGGAAGCAATCAGCCCCAGCATTTT. Protein: CASSFIVGSNQPQHF.

This clonotype has a count of ten or more. The chain carries TRBV7-2 and TRBJ2-7; D is unresolved. Trimming took off 5 bases at V and 10 bases at J, with 18 bases between the two ends. The CDR3 is made up of 13 amino acids. Looked up from germline, CDR1 is SGHTA and CDR2 is FQGNSA. This CDR3 is CASSPTRNRQQYF. Here the CDR3 DNA reads TGTGCCAGCAGCCCCACAAGAAATCGCCAACAGTACTTC. The full variable domain, in which reference TRBV7-2 and TRBJ2-7 provide the parts outside the CDR3, is GAGVSQSPSNKVTEKGKDVELRCDPISGHTALYWYRQSLGQGLEFLIYFQGNSAPDKSGLPSDRFSAERTGGSVSTLTIQRTQQEDSAVYLCASSPTRNRQQYFGPGTRLTVT.

This clonotype was detected only a few times. The V and J genes are TRBV11-2 and TRBJ2-7; D is possibly TRBD1 or TRBD2 (6 bases each). V dropped 1 base and J dropped 9 bases, with 13 bases sitting between them. The CDR3 sequence is 13 residues long. The germline V gene has CDR1 SGHAT and CDR2 FQNNGV. The chain's CDR3 is CASSLVGGHRQYF. For the CDR3, the DNA is TGTGCCAGCAGCTTAGTGGGGGGACACCGGCAGTACTTC.

The V call is TRBV13, the J call TRBJ1-2, with 11 bases identical to TRBD1. The CDR3 is made up of 14 amino acids. The V gene's germline CDR1 is PRHDT and CDR2 FYEKMQ (reference sequence). Trimming removed 6 bases from V and 6 bases from J; junction bases left unmatched: 6. The CDR3 reads CASSTGQGVDGYTF. The CDR3 DNA sequence: TGTGCCAGCAGTACGGGACAGGGGGTCGATGGCTACACCTTC.

The chain couples TRBV6-2 or TRBV6-3 to TRBJ2-7; D perhaps matches TRBD2 (5 bases). The CDR3 extends over 16 amino acids. The germline CDR1 and CDR2 sequences are MNHEY and SVGEGT. V dropped 2 bases and J dropped 0 bases, with 14 bases sitting between them. The CDR3 nucleotides are TGTGCCAGCAGTTACCTGGAGCGGAGGAGCTCCTACGAGCAGTACTTC. Translation gives CASSYLERRSSYEQYF.

The chain has TRBV20-1 and TRBJ2-3; 10 bases match TRBD2. V lost 6 bases to trimming and J lost 2 bases; unmatched junction nucleotides: 14. The CDR3 totals 17 residues. The germline CDR1 and CDR2 sequences are DFQATT and SNEGSKA (reference sequence). The CDR3 region is CSAQREAGGPVTDTQYF. CDR3 in DNA: TGCAGTGCCCAACGAGAAGCGGGGGGGCCTGTCACAGATACGCAGTATTTT.